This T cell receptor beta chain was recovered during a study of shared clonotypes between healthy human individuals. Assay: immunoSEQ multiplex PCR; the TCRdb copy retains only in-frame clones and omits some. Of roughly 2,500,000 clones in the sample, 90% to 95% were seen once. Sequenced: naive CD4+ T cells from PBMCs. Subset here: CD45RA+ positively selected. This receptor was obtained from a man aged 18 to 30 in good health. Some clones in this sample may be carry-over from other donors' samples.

CDR3 sequence: CATRQGELFF. For the CDR3, the DNA is TGTGCCACTAGACAGGGGGAGCTGTTTTTT. The rearrangement links TRBV28 to TRBJ2-2, with a tentative D call TRBD1 (5 bases). The CDR3 runs to 10 residues. The V end lost 10 bases, the J end lost 8 bases, and 8 bases lay between the germline ends. Germline V gene lookup returns CDR1 MDHEN and CDR2 SYDVKM.